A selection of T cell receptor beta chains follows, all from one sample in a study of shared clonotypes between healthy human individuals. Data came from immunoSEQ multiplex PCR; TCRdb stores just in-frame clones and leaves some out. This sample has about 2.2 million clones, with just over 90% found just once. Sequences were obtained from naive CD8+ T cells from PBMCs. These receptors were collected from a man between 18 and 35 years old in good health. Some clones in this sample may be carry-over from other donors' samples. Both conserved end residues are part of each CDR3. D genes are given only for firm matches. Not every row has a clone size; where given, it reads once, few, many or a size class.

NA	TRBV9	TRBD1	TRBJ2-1	TGTGCCAGCAGCCCAAACAGGGGGCATGAGCAGTTCTTC	CASSPNRGHEQFF
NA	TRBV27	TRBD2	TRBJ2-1	TGTGCCAGCAGTTTTATAGCGGGCGCTTACAATGAGCAGTTCTTC	CASSFIAGAYNEQFF
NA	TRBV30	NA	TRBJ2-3	TGTGCCTGGAGGAGAGAGGGGTGGGACACAGATACGCAGTATTTT	CAWRREGWDTDTQYF
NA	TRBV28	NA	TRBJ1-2	TGTGCCAGCAGTTTAGGAGGGGAAAACTATGGCTACACCTTC	CASSLGGENYGYTF
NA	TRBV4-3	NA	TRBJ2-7	TGCGCCAGCAGCCAAGAGTACGGAAGCTCCTACGAGCAGTACTTC	CASSQEYGSSYEQYF
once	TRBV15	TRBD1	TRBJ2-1	TGTGCCACCAGCAGAGATCCCGGACAGGTCTACAATGAGCAGTTCTTC	CATSRDPGQVYNEQFF
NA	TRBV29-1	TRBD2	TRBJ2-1	TGCAGCGTTGAAGATCGTGCTAGCGGAGCATACAATGAGCAGTTCTTC	CSVEDRASGAYNEQFF
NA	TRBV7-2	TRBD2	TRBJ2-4	TGTGCCAGCAGCTTGAGACTAGCCGGAAACATTCAGTACTTC	CASSLRLAGNIQYF
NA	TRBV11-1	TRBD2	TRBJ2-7	TGTGCCAGCAGCTTGGTAGGACTAGGCTACGAGCAGTACTTC	CASSLVGLGYEQYF
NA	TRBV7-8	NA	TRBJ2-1	TGTGCCAGCAGCCCAGAACACAATGAGCAGTTCTTC	CASSPEHNEQFF
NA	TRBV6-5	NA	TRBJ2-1	TGTGCCAGCAGACCGGGGACCTACAATGAGCAGTTCTTC	CASRPGTYNEQFF
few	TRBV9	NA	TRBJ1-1	TGTGCCAGCAGCGTTTCTACAGGGCTCGACACTGAAGCTTTCTTT	CASSVSTGLDTEAFF
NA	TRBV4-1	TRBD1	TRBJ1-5	TGCGCCAGCAGCCCTTGGGCGGACAGGGGGTTGAATCAGCCCCAGCATTTT	CASSPWADRGLNQPQHF
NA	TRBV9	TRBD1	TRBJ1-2	TGTGCCAGCAGCTCCACGACAGGGGACGGAGGTGGCTACACCTTC	CASSSTTGDGGGYTF
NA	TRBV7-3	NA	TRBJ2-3	TGTGCCAGCAGCTTACGGCAGAGCACAGATACGCAGTATTTT	CASSLRQSTDTQYF
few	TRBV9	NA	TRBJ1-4	TGTGCCAGCAGCCCCTCCCCTAATGAAAAACTGTTTTTT	CASSPSPNEKLFF
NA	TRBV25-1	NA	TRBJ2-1	TGTGCCAGCAACCCCAACTCCTACAATGAGCAGTTCTTC	CASNPNSYNEQFF
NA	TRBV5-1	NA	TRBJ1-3	TGCGCCAGCAGCTTGGACGGCCGCTCTGGAAACACCATATATTTT	CASSLDGRSGNTIYF
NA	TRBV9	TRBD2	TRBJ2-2	TGTGCCAGCAGCGTAGTGGCTAGCGGGAGGAACACCGGGGAGCTGTTTTTT	CASSVVASGRNTGELFF
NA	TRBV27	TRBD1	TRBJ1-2	TGTGCCAGCACCTTTAGTTGGGGACAGGCAAACTATGGCTACACCTTC	CASTFSWGQANYGYTF